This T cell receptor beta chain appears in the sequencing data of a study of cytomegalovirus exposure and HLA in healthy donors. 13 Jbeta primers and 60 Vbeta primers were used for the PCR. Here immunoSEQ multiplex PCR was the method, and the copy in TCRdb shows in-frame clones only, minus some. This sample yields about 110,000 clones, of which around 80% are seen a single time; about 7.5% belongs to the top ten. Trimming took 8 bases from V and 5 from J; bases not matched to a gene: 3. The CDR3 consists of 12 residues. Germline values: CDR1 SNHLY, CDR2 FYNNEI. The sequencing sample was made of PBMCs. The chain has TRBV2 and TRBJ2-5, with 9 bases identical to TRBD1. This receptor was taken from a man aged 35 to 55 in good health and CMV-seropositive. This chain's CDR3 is CASLTGGETQYF. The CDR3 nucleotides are TGTGCCAGCCTGACAGGGGGTGAGACCCAGTACTTC.